This T cell receptor (beta chain) was profiled in a study of monozygotic twins with inflammatory bowel disease. TCRdb reanalyzed the 5' RACE reads, giving one entry per CDR3 protein sequence and no DNA. The record lists 330,000 or so distinct CDR3 sequences, of which the ten most abundant hold around 2%. The germline V gene has CDR1 SGHRS and CDR2 YFSETQ. The CDR3 runs to 14 residues. This chain uses TRBV5-1 with TRBJ2-6. This clonotype was sampled from a human donor with ulcerative colitis or Crohn's disease, or a healthy co-twin of an affected twin (not recorded which). Sequencing was carried out using blood. The CDR3 protein is CASSLTPGANVLTF.